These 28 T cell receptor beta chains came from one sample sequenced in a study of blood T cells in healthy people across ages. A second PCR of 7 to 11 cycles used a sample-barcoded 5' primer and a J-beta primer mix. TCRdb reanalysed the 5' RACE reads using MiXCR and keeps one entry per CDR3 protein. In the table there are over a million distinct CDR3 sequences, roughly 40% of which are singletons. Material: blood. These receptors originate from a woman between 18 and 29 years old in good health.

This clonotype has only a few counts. In nucleotides, the CDR3 is TGTGCCAGCAGCTTGGTGCCGGACGGCTACACCTTC. Translation gives CASSLVPDGYTF. This chain uses TRBV5-5 with TRBJ1-2; D gene unclear. The CDR3 is made up of 12 amino acids. V shed 0 bases and J shed 8 bases, with 8 bases lying between them. The germline V gene encodes CDR1 SGHKS and CDR2 YYEKEE (reference sequence).

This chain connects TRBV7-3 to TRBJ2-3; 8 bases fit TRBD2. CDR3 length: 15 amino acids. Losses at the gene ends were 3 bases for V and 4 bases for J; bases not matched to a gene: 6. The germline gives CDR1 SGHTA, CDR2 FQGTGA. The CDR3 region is CASSLTSVVPDTQYF. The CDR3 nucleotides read TGTGCCAGCAGCTTGACTAGCGTGGTTCCAGATACGCAGTATTTT.

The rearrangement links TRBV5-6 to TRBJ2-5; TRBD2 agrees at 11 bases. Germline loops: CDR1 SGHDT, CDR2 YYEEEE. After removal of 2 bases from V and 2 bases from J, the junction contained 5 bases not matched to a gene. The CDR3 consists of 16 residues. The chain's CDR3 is CASSFTSGGQQETQYF. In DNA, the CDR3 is TGTGCCAGCAGCTTTACTAGCGGGGGACAACAAGAGACCCAGTACTTC.

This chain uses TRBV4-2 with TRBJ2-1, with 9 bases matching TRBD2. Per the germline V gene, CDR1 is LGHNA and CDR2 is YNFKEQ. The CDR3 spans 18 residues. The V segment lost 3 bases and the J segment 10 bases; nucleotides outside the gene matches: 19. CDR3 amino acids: CASSQGLNGLAGLYEQFF. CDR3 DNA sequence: TGTGCCAGCAGCCAGGGGTTAAATGGGCTAGCGGGACTCTACGAGCAGTTCTTC.

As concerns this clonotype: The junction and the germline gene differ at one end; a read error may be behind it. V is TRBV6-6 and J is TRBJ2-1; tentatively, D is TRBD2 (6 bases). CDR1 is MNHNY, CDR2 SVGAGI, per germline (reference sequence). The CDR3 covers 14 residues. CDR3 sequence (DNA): TGTGCCATCCAGGCCGGGACTGTGGGTGGTGAGCAGTTGTTC. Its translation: CAIQAGTVGGEQLF.

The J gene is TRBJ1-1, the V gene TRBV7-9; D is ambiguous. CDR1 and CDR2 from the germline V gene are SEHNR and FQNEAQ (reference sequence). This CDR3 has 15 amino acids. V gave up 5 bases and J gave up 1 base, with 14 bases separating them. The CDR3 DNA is TGTGCCAGCAGCAAAACCCTCGGAGCGAACACTGAAGCTTTCTTT. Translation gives CASSKTLGANTEAFF. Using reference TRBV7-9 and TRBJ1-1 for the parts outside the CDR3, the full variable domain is DTGVSQNPRHKITKRGQNVTFRCDPISEHNRLYWYRQTLGQGPEFLTYFQNEAQLEKSRLLSDRFSAERPKGSFSTLEIQRTEQGDSAMYLCASSKTLGANTEAFFGQGTRLTVV.

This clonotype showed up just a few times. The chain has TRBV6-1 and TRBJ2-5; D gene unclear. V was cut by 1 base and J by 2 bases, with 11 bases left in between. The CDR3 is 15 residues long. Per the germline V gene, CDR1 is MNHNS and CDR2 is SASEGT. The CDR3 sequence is CASSEEIGVQETQYF. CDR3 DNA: TGTGCCAGCAGTGAAGAAATTGGAGTACAAGAGACCCAGTACTTC.

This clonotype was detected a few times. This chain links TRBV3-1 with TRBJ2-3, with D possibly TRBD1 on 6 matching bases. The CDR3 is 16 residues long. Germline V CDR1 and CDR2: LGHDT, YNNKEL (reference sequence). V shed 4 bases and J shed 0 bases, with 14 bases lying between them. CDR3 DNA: TGTGCCAGCAGCCTAACAAAGGGGGTGAGCACAGATACGCAGTATTTT. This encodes CASSLTKGVSTDTQYF.

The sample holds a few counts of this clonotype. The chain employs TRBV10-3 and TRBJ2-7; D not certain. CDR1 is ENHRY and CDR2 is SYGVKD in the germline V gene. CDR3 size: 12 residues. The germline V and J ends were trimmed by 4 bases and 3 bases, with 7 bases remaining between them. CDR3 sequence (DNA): TGTGCCATCAGTGCCGACAACTACGAGCAGTACTTC. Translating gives CAISADNYEQYF.

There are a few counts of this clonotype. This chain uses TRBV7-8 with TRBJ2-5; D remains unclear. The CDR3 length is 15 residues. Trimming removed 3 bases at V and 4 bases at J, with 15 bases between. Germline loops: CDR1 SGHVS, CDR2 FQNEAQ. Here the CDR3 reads CASSLWTKGVETQYF. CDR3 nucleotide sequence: TGTGCCAGCAGCTTGTGGACCAAAGGTGTAGAGACCCAGTACTTC.

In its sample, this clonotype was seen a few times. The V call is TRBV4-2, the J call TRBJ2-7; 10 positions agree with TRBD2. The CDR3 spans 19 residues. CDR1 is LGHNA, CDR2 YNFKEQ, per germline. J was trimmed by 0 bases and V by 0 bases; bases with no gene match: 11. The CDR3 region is CASSQEYDGLAGVSYEQYF. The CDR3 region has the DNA TGTGCCAGCAGCCAAGAATACGATGGGCTAGCGGGAGTCTCCTACGAGCAGTACTTC.

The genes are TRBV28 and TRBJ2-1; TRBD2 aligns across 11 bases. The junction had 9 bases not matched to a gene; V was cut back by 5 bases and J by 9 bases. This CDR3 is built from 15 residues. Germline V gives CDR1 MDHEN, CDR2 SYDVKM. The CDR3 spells CASSPPSGGPGEQFF. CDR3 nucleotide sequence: TGTGCCAGCAGTCCTCCTAGCGGGGGGCCTGGTGAGCAGTTCTTC. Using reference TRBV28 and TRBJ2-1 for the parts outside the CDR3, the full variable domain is DVKVTQSSRYLVKRTGEKVFLECVQDMDHENMFWYRQDPGLGLRLIYFSYDVKMKEKGDIPEGYSVSREKKERFSLILESASTNQTSMYLCASSPPSGGPGEQFFGPGTRLTVL.

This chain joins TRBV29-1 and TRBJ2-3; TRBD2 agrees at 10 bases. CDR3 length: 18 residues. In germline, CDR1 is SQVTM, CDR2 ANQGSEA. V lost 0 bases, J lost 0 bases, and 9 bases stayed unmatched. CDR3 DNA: TGCAGCGTTGAAGAAGGGCCAGCGGGGGGGACTAGCACAGATACGCAGTATTTT. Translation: CSVEEGPAGGTSTDTQYF.

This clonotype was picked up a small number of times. This chain's CDR3 is CASSEGILYEQYF. The CDR3 DNA sequence: TGTGCCAGTTCGGAGGGGATACTATACGAGCAGTACTTC. V gene TRBV12-3 or TRBV12-4 combines with J gene TRBJ2-7; tentatively, D is TRBD2 (6 bases). The CDR3 consists of 13 residues. V was cut by 9 bases and J by 4 bases, with 16 bases left in between.

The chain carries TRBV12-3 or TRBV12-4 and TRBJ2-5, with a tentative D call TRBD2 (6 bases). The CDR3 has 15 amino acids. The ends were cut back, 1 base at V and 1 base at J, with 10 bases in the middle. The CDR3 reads CASSLGSTSQETQYF. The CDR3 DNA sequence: TGTGCCAGCAGTTTAGGCTCGACTAGCCAAGAGACCCAGTACTTC.

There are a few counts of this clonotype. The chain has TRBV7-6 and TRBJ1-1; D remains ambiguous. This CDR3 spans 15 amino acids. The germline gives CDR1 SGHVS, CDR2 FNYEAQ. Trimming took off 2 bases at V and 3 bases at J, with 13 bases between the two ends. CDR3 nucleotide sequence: TGTGCCAGCAGCTTAAGCGGGGTTGGGCACACTGAAGCTTTCTTT. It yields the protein CASSLSGVGHTEAFF.

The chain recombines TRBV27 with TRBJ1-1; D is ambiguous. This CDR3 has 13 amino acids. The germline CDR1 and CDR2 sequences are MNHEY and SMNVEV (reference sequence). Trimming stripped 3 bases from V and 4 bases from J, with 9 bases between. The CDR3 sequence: CASSLTALTEAFF. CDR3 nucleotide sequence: TGTGCCAGCAGTTTGACGGCCCTCACTGAAGCTTTCTTT.

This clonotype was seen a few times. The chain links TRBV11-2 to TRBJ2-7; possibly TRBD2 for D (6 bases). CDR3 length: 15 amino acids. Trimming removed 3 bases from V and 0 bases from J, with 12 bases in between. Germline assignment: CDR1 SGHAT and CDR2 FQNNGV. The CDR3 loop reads CASSFVGGNSYEQYF. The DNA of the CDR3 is TGTGCCAGCAGCTTTGTTGGCGGGAACTCCTACGAGCAGTACTTC.

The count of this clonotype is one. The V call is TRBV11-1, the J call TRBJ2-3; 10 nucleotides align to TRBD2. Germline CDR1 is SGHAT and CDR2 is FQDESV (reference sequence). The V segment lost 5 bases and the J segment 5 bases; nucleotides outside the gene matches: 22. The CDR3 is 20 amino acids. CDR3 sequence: CASSISTSRGASGRGDTQYF. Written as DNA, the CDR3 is TGTGCCAGCAGCATCTCTACGTCTCGGGGAGCTAGCGGGAGAGGAGATACGCAGTATTTT.

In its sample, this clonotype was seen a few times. CDR3 amino acids: CTSSPTSTYNEQFF. The CDR3, as DNA: TGCACCTCCTCACCGACATCAACCTACAATGAGCAGTTCTTC. This rearrangement joins TRBV29-1 to TRBJ2-1; D uncertain. The CDR3 has 14 residues. Per germline, CDR1 SQVTM and CDR2 ANQGSEA.

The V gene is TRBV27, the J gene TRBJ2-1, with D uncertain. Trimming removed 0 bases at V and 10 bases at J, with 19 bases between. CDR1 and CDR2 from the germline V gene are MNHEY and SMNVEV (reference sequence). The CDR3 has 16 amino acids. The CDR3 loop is CASSLSPSVETGEQFF. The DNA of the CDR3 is TGTGCCAGCAGTTTATCGCCCTCCGTGGAGACTGGAGAGCAGTTCTTC.

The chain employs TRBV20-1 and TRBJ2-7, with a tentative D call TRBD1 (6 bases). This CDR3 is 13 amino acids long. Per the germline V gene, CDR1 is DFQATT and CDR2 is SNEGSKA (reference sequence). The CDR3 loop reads CSGQGGWGHEQYF. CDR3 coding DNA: TGCAGCGGACAAGGGGGATGGGGTCACGAGCAGTACTTC.

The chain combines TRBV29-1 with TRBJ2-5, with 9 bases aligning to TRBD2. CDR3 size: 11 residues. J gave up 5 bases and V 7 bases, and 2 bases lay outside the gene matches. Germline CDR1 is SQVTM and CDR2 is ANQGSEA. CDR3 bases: TGCAGCGGGCGGGAGGGTGAGACCCAGTACTTC. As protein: CSGREGETQYF.

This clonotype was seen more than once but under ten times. Written as DNA, the CDR3 is TGTGCCAGCAGTTATTTATATGGCGGATCCTACGAGCAGTACTTC. It codes for CASSYLYGGSYEQYF. V and J are TRBV27 and TRBJ2-7; D call uncertain. Deletions cut 4 bases from V and 1 base from J, with 14 bases between. Germline V gives CDR1 MNHEY, CDR2 SMNVEV (reference sequence). CDR3 length: 15 residues.

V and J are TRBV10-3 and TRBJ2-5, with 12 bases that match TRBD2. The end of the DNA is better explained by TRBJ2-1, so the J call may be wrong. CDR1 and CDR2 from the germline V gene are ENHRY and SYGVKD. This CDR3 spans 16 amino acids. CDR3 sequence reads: CAISEGTSGFQETQFF. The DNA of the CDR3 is TGTGCCATCAGTGAAGGGACTAGCGGGTTCCAAGAGACCCAGTTCTTC.

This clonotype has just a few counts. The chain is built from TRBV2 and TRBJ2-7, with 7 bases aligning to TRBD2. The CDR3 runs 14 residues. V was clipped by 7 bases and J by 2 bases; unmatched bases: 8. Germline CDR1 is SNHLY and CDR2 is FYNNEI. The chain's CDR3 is CASIGREWAYEQYF. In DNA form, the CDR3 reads TGTGCCAGCATCGGGCGGGAGTGGGCCTACGAGCAGTACTTC.

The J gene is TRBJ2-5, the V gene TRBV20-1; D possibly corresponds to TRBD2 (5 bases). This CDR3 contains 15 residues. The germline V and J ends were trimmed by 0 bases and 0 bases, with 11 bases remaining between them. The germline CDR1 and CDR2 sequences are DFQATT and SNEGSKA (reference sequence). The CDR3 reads CSARDQAAYQETQYF. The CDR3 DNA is TGCAGTGCTAGAGATCAAGCGGCGTACCAAGAGACCCAGTACTTC.

CDR3 DNA sequence: TGTGCCAGCAGTCGACAGGTCTCTGGGGCCAACGTCCTGACTTTC. Protein sequence: CASSRQVSGANVLTF. The chain combines TRBV6-5 with TRBJ2-6; D possibly corresponds to TRBD1 (6 bases). In germline, CDR1 is MNHEY, CDR2 SVGAGI. Trimming removed 5 bases from V and 0 bases from J, with 8 bases in between. CDR3 length: 15 residues.